The 27 T cell receptor beta chains given below trace back to one sample, sequenced in a study of blood T cell repertoires in COVID-19. The table came from immunoSEQ multiplex PCR; TCRdb's copy has only in-frame clones and leaves some out. This table has roughly 100,000 clones, 75% to 90% appearing once. Sequenced input: peripheral blood. These receptors were taken from a human donor in a cohort sampled during active COVID-19.

With respect to this clone: This sample includes further DNA sequences coding for the same CDR3. The gene calls are TRBV7-2 and TRBJ1-5, with D uncertain. The germline CDR1 and CDR2 sequences are SGHTA and FQGNSA. The CDR3 length is 13 residues. V was trimmed by 1 base and J by 4 bases, leaving 5 bases between them. The CDR3: CASSLGRNQPQHF. In DNA, the CDR3 is TGTGCCAGCAGCTTAGGGAGGAATCAGCCCCAGCATTTT.

The chain carries TRBV28 and TRBJ2-7, with a weak D call TRBD2 (6 bases). CDR3 size: 13 residues. Between the trimmed V and J ends, which lost 8 bases and 0 bases, there was a span of 11 bases. CDR1 MDHEN and CDR2 SYDVKM come from the germline V gene. The CDR3 DNA follows: TGTGCCAGCGGCTTCGGGAGCTCCTACGAGCAGTACTTC. Translated, it gives CASGFGSSYEQYF.

This chain links TRBV2 with TRBJ2-7, with D perhaps matching TRBD1 (5 bases). There are 15 residues in the CDR3. V shed 2 bases and J shed 0 bases, with 11 bases lying between them. Germline V gene lookup returns CDR1 SNHLY and CDR2 FYNNEI. The CDR3 region is CASSEIQGGSYEQYF. CDR3 bases: TGTGCCAGCAGTGAAATCCAGGGTGGCTCCTACGAGCAGTACTTC.

V and J are TRBV7-2 and TRBJ2-5; D gene unclear. The V gene's germline CDR1 is SGHTA and CDR2 FQGNSA. This CDR3 comprises 13 residues. Trimming stripped 3 bases from V and 7 bases from J, with 12 bases between. CDR3: CASSFDSPGTQYF. CDR3 in DNA: TGTGCCAGCAGCTTCGACTCCCCCGGGACCCAGTACTTC.

The V gene is TRBV5-1, the J gene TRBJ2-7; tentatively, D is TRBD2 (5 bases). Looked up from germline, CDR1 is SGHRS and CDR2 is YFSETQ. The V end was cut by 2 bases, the J end by 1 base, with 10 bases between. The CDR3 runs to 14 residues. This CDR3 reads CASSFSEGSYEQYF. In nucleotides, the CDR3 is TGCGCCAGCAGCTTTTCCGAGGGTTCCTACGAGCAGTACTTC. Complete variable domain (other parts from reference TRBV5-1 and TRBJ2-7): KAGVTQTPRYLIKTRGQQVTLSCSPISGHRSVSWYQQTPGQGLQFLFEYFSETQRNKGNFPGRFSGRQFSNSRSEMNVSTLELGDSALYLCASSFSEGSYEQYFGPGTRLTVT.

Written as DNA, the CDR3 is TGTGCCAGCAGTCGGACAGGGGGTTCTGCAGGGCCCCAGCATTTT. Amino acids: CASSRTGGSAGPQHF. The chain uses TRBV2 and TRBJ1-5, with 10 bases identical to TRBD1. The CDR3 is 15 amino acids. Trimming took 5 bases from V and 9 from J; bases not matched to a gene: 10. CDR1 and CDR2 (germline): SNHLY, FYNNEI.

This chain links TRBV7-2 with TRBJ1-2, with 8 bases matching TRBD1. V shed 4 bases, J shed 4 bases, and the junction held 2 bases outside the gene matches. The V gene's germline CDR1 is SGHTA and CDR2 FQGNSA. The CDR3 is 13 residues long. CDR3 nucleotides: TGTGCCAGCAGCTCGACAGGGGCCTATGGCTACACCTTC. Protein product: CASSSTGAYGYTF.

The V call is TRBV2, the J call TRBJ1-5; maybe TRBD1 (5 bases). V lost 5 bases and J 6 bases, leaving 17 bases between the germline ends. The CDR3 sequence is 15 residues long. Per the germline V gene, CDR1 is SNHLY and CDR2 is FYNNEI. The CDR3 region is CASSLGLLRGQPQHF. The CDR3, as DNA: TGTGCCAGCAGTTTGGGACTTTTAAGGGGTCAGCCCCAGCATTTT.

This clone was detected only a few times. V usage is TRBV5-6 and J usage is TRBJ1-3, with D unresolved. This CDR3 region has 15 residues. Trimming removed 0 bases at V and 2 bases at J, with 9 bases between. CDR1 and CDR2 (germline): SGHDT, YYEEEE. CDR3 protein: CASSLVPTTGNTIYF. As DNA, the CDR3 is TGTGCCAGCAGCTTGGTGCCGACTACTGGAAACACCATATATTTT.

The chain joins TRBV7-8 to TRBJ2-7; 7 bases map to TRBD2. There are 16 residues in the CDR3. Germline assignment: CDR1 SGHVS and CDR2 FQNEAQ. The V and J ends lost 5 bases and 5 bases, in that order; junction bases with no gene match: 15. In DNA form, the CDR3 reads TGTGCCAGCAGCCCCACTGAGGGCCGGGAGGCCGACGAGCAGTACTTC. Amino acid sequence: CASSPTEGREADEQYF.

The chain carries TRBV5-1 and TRBJ1-1, with 7 nucleotides matching TRBD1. Looked up from germline, CDR1 is SGHRS and CDR2 is YFSETQ. The J segment lost 3 bases and the V segment lost 0 bases, leaving 2 bases of the junction unmatched. The CDR3 is made up of 14 amino acids. In DNA form, the CDR3 reads TGCGCCAGCAGCTTGGAAAGGGGGCACACTGAAGCTTTCTTT. Amino acids: CASSLERGHTEAFF.

The V gene is TRBV14, the J gene TRBJ1-1; no firm D call. Germline CDR1 and CDR2: SGHDN and FVKESK. The CDR3 is made up of 13 amino acids. V lost 8 bases and J lost 4, with 14 bases in between. CDR3 region: CASHTSRGTEAFF. DNA of the CDR3: TGTGCCAGCCATACATCCCGAGGCACTGAAGCTTTCTTT.

This chain connects TRBV7-3 to TRBJ2-3; perhaps TRBD1 as D (5 bases). V was shortened by 0 bases and J by 2 bases, with 12 bases between the two germline ends. Germline V gene sequence: CDR1 SGHTA, CDR2 FQGTGA. This CDR3 is built from 16 residues. The CDR3 here is CASSLTVSGYTDTQYF. The CDR3 coding sequence is TGTGCCAGCAGCTTAACAGTATCAGGGTACACAGATACGCAGTATTTT.

J is TRBJ2-7 and V is TRBV7-2; D is ambiguous. The CDR3 is 14 residues long. Germline values: CDR1 SGHTA, CDR2 FQGNSA. V was shortened by 2 bases and J by 2 bases, with 10 bases between the two germline ends. This CDR3 reads CASSLTPVPYEQYF. DNA for the CDR3: TGTGCCAGCAGCTTAACCCCAGTACCCTACGAGCAGTACTTC.

J is TRBJ2-2 and V is TRBV5-4; weak D call: TRBD2 (7 bases). V lost 4 bases and J 3 bases, leaving 22 bases between the germline ends. The germline V gene encodes CDR1 SGHNT and CDR2 YYREEE (reference sequence). CDR3 length: 18 residues. The CDR3 loop is CASSPLKQGGRDTGELFF. In DNA form, the CDR3 reads TGTGCCAGCAGCCCCCTAAAACAGGGAGGGAGGGACACCGGGGAGCTGTTTTTT. Full variable domain (rest looked up from reference TRBV5-4 and TRBJ2-2): ETGVTQSPTHLIKTRGQQVTLRCSSQSGHNTVSWYQQALGQGPQFIFQYYREEENGRGNFPPRFSGLQFPNYSSELNVNALELDDSALYLCASSPLKQGGRDTGELFFGEGSRLTVL.

In nucleotides, the CDR3 is TGTGCCAGCAGCCCCCTGGGGCAGGGGGTGAACACTGAAGCTTTCTTT. This gives the protein CASSPLGQGVNTEAFF. The chain combines TRBV28 with TRBJ1-1; TRBD1 matches 7 bases. The CDR3 is made up of 16 amino acids. V trimming: 6 bases; J trimming: 0 bases; junction bases outside the gene matches: 10. Germline V gene data show CDR1 as MDHEN and CDR2 as SYDVKM.

J is TRBJ1-1 and V is TRBV5-1; tentative D call: TRBD1 (6 bases). CDR1 SGHRS and CDR2 YFSETQ come from the germline V gene. This CDR3 comprises 16 residues. Trimming removed 0 bases at V and 3 bases at J, with 15 bases between. The DNA of the CDR3 is TGCGCCAGCAGCTTGGGGGTGTCAGGGGACCACACTGAAGCTTTCTTT. Residues: CASSLGVSGDHTEAFF.

The rearrangement links TRBV18 to TRBJ2-1, with TRBD2 matching over 8 bases. CDR3 size: 16 residues. Germline trimming cut 4 bases from V and 0 bases from J; bases unmatched to any gene: 5. Germline V CDR1 and CDR2: KGHSH, LQKENI. The CDR3 DNA reads as TGTGCCAGCTCACGCGGGGGGTCGAGCTCCTACAATGAGCAGTTCTTC. Encoded protein: CASSRGGSSSYNEQFF.

This clone was recorded many times. The chain combines TRBV27 with TRBJ1-2, with TRBD1 matching over 7 bases. Trimming at V came to 4 bases and at J to 10 bases, leaving 9 bases not matched to a gene. The CDR3 contains 13 residues. Germline values: CDR1 MNHEY, CDR2 SMNVEV (reference sequence). This chain's CDR3 is CASSSGDSFFYTF. CDR3 coding DNA: TGTGCCAGCAGTTCTGGGGACAGTTTTTTCTACACCTTC.

This chain uses TRBV29-1 with TRBJ1-2, with D possibly matching TRBD1 (6 bases). The ends were cut back, 4 bases at V and 4 bases at J, with 16 bases in the middle. Germline loops: CDR1 SQVTM, CDR2 ANQGSEA. CDR3 length: 14 amino acids. This chain's CDR3 is CSVGARGAGYGYTF. CDR3 nucleotides: TGCAGCGTTGGGGCCCGGGGGGCAGGCTATGGCTACACCTTC.

The rearrangement uses TRBV7-2 and TRBJ2-5, with TRBD2 identical over 13 bases. V lost 1 base to trimming and J lost 1 base; unmatched junction nucleotides: 0. Per the germline V gene, CDR1 is SGHTA and CDR2 is FQGNSA. The CDR3 runs 16 residues. This CDR3 reads CASSLGTSGGQETQYF. Written as DNA, the CDR3 is TGTGCCAGCAGCTTAGGGACTAGCGGGGGCCAAGAGACCCAGTACTTC.

The chain combines TRBV9 with TRBJ2-5, with D possibly TRBD1 on 5 matching bases. The CDR3 spans 13 residues. Germline-derived CDR1 and CDR2 are SGDLS and YYNGEE. Trimming removed 5 bases at V and 5 bases at J, with 13 bases between. In nucleotides, the CDR3 is TGTGCCAGCAGTGATCCAGGGTCGGAGACCCAGTACTTC. As protein: CASSDPGSETQYF.

This clone has only one observation. The gene calls are TRBV28 and TRBJ1-4, with a tentative D call TRBD1 (5 bases). Trimming shortened V by 7 bases and J by 5 bases, and 14 bases separated the two germline ends. This CDR3 has 14 residues. Germline values: CDR1 MDHEN, CDR2 SYDVKM. CDR3 coding DNA: TGTGCCAGCAACCCCGACAGAGAGAATGAAAAACTGTTTTTT. As protein: CASNPDRENEKLFF.

This clone was seen more than once but under ten times. The chain recombines TRBV7-2 with TRBJ2-5; no firm D call. V was trimmed by 7 bases and J by 4 bases, leaving 16 bases between them. CDR3 size: 14 residues. Germline CDR1 SGHTA, CDR2 FQGNSA. CDR3 sequence (DNA): TGTGCCAGCACCCCCATGCCCCTATCAGAGACCCAGTACTTC. It is translated as CASTPMPLSETQYF.

This clone occurred many times. CDR3 bases: TGCAGCGTTGAACGGGACAGGGGAACCGGGGAGCTGTTTTTT. Translating it yields CSVERDRGTGELFF. The J gene is TRBJ2-2, the V gene TRBV29-1; 10 bases align to TRBD1. The J segment lost 5 bases and the V segment lost 2 bases, leaving 2 bases of the junction unmatched. CDR1 and CDR2 (germline): SQVTM, ANQGSEA. There are 14 residues in the CDR3.

The genes are TRBV24-1 and TRBJ2-3; TRBD1 matches at 7 bases. V was pared by 3 bases and J by 7 bases, with 9 bases of the junction left unmatched. CDR1 and CDR2 from the germline V gene are KGHDR and SFDVKD. The CDR3 length is 15 residues. CDR3 residues: CATSDNRGRGYTQYF. In DNA, the CDR3 is TGTGCCACCAGTGATAACAGGGGCCGAGGGTATACGCAGTATTTT.

The chain uses TRBV4-2 and TRBJ1-5; D ambiguous. The CDR3 has 15 residues. Per the germline V gene, CDR1 is LGHNA and CDR2 is YNFKEQ. The V and J ends lost 4 bases and 4 bases respectively, with 14 bases between them. CDR3 sequence: CASSPPGRENQPQHF. Here the CDR3 DNA reads TGTGCCAGCAGCCCGCCGGGTAGAGAGAATCAGCCCCAGCATTTT.